This T cell receptor beta chain comes out of a study of OX40 agonist ivuxolimab in advanced cancers. Study overall: Dose-escalation patients suffered from hepatocellular carcinoma, melanoma, renal cell or head and neck cancer. A partial response was reached by three patients: one with hepatocellular carcinoma and two with cutaneous melanoma.

The V and J ends lost 5 bases and 2 bases respectively, with 12 bases between them. The CDR3 loop spans 14 amino acids. CDR1 LNHDA and CDR2 SQIVND come from the germline V gene (reference sequence). Some clones are missing from TCRdb's copy, which holds only in-frame ones; the method was immunoSEQ multiplex PCR. The top ten clones hold 1.5% to 2% of a sample with fewer than 85,000 clones, 65% to 90% of them seen once. As for this clone: Its antigen is unidentified.

Study-level findings and limits: Clonal expansion by week 6 occurred in CD4+ and CD8+ blood T cells (at 0.1 to 3.0 mg/kg).

The material was CD4+ or CD8+ T cells sorted from blood, obtained in a trial of the OX40 agonist ivuxolimab. The chain carries TRBV19 and TRBJ1-1, with unresolved D. The TCR originated in an adult with an advanced solid tumor such as melanoma, head and neck, liver or kidney cancer. CDR3 sequence (DNA): TGTGCCAGTAGTTCTTGGGCCCGAAACACTGAAGCTTTCTTT. Translating it yields CASSSWARNTEAFF.